These 23 T cell receptor beta chains share one sample of origin, sequenced in a study of post-analysis software for immune sequencing data (dated by TCRdb to between 2015 and 2016). Study-wide findings and limitations: Significantly higher frequencies in patients than in controls were found for about five TRBV segments, including TRBV5-6, TRBV5-1 and TRBV20-1.

No antigen is known for these receptors. Preparation of the library involved PCR. The data were produced on an Illumina HiSeq 2500. To reduce PCR and sequencing biases, unique molecular identifiers were incorporated into the TCR beta cDNA libraries. TCRdb redid the processing of the public reads, applying fastp at Q25 and MiXCR, and retained in-frame beta chains. Here each entry gathers all rows of one CDR3 protein and keeps the most common genes and DNA. The sample table holds 150,000 to 200,000 distinct CDR3 sequences, of which around 28% were seen once. The ten most abundant clones make up about 1.6% of the sample. Sequences were obtained from blood. Receptors were obtained from a girl aged 10-17 years with multiple sclerosis.

V usage is TRBV10-3 and J usage is TRBJ2-7, with D perhaps matching TRBD1 (6 bases). Germline CDR1 and CDR2: ENHRY and SYGVKD. The V gene lost 1 base and the J gene lost 3 bases, with 10 bases spanning the gap. The CDR3 runs 14 residues. The CDR3 DNA sequence: TGTGCCATCAGTGAGTACAGGGAAGGCTACGAGCAGTACTTC. It codes for CAISEYREGYEQYF.

V and J are TRBV5-1 and TRBJ2-5; TRBD1 aligns across 8 bases. V shed 7 bases and J 5 bases; nucleotides not matched to a gene: 7. Looked up from germline, CDR1 is SGHRS and CDR2 is YFSETQ. The CDR3 extends over 13 amino acids. CDR3 coding DNA: TGCGCCAGCCTCCAGGGGGCAGGGGAGACCCAGTACTTC. This translates into CASLQGAGETQYF. The variable domain in full, completed from reference TRBV5-1 and TRBJ2-5, reads KAGVTQTPRYLIKTRGQQVTLSCSPISGHRSVSWYQQTPGQGLQFLFEYFSETQRNKGNFPGRFSGRQFSNSRSEMNVSTLELGDSALYLCASLQGAGETQYFGPGTRLLVL.

This clonotype has just a few counts. J is TRBJ1-1 and V is TRBV5-6; D uncertain. This CDR3 has 14 residues. The V gene lost 4 bases and the J gene lost 3 bases, with 13 bases spanning the gap. CDR1 and CDR2 from the germline V gene are SGHDT and YYEEEE. CDR3 protein: CASSPDTEDTEAFF. The CDR3, as DNA: TGTGCCAGCAGCCCGGATACGGAGGACACTGAAGCTTTCTTT.

Turning to this clonotype: A much larger clone differs by one base, so this may be a read error. The rearrangement joins TRBV5-6 to TRBJ2-1, with D perhaps matching TRBD2 (5 bases). This CDR3 has 14 amino acids. From germline, CDR1 is SGHDT and CDR2 YYEEEE. V gave up 3 bases and J gave up 8 bases, with 15 bases separating them. The CDR3 nucleotides are TGTGCCAGCAGCTGGGAAAGTCGGGGAGATGAGCAGTTCTTC. This codes for CASSWESRGDEQFF. The whole variable domain, remainder taken from reference TRBV5-6 and TRBJ2-1, is DAGVTQSPTHLIKTRGQQVTLRCSPKSGHDTVSWYQQALGQGPQFIFQYYEEEERQRGNFPDRFSGHQFPNYSSELNVNALLLGDSALYLCASSWESRGDEQFFGPGTRLTVL.

In this sample, this clonotype turned up many times. This chain links TRBV11-1 with TRBJ1-2; no clear D gene. Germline-derived CDR1 and CDR2 are SGHAT and FQDESV (reference sequence). The CDR3 loop spans 17 amino acids. V dropped 2 bases and J dropped 3 bases, with 19 bases sitting between them. CDR3 sequence (DNA): TGTGCCAGCAGCTTACCTTCTACAGTATGCTTGGACTATGGCTACACCTTC. It translates to CASSLPSTVCLDYGYTF.

This clonotype was detected ten times or more. J is TRBJ2-3 and V is TRBV5-1, with TRBD1 identical over 7 bases. The CDR3 sequence is 14 residues long. Per the germline V gene, CDR1 is SGHRS and CDR2 is YFSETQ. V shed 4 bases, J shed 4 bases, and the junction held 6 bases outside the gene matches. Here the CDR3 DNA reads TGCGCCAGCAGCCCCGGGACAGCTCCAGATACGCAGTATTTT. Amino acid sequence: CASSPGTAPDTQYF.

The sample holds many counts of this clonotype. CDR3: CSARGSYEQYF. The CDR3 DNA is TGCAGTGCTAGAGGTTCCTACGAGCAGTACTTC. This chain connects TRBV20-1 to TRBJ2-7, with D uncertain. The CDR3 has 11 residues. Trimming pared 1 base from V and 1 base from J, leaving 2 bases between. Germline loops: CDR1 DFQATT, CDR2 SNEGSKA (reference sequence).

A word on this clonotype: This clone may be a read error of a much larger clone one base away. This rearrangement joins TRBV4-1 to TRBJ2-5; 8 bases are a match to TRBD2. Germline loops: CDR1 MGHRA, CDR2 YSYEKL. The CDR3 consists of 16 residues. The CDR3 loop reads CASCQELAAHQETQYF. In DNA form, the CDR3 reads TGCGCCAGCTGCCAAGAACTAGCGGCACACCAAGAGACCCAGTACTTC.

In this sample, this clonotype turned up a few times. CDR3 sequence (DNA): TGTGCCAGCAGCCAGGGACAGGGCCAAGAGACCCAGTACTTC. Its protein product is CASSQGQGQETQYF. The V and J genes are TRBV7-9 and TRBJ2-5; 9 nucleotides match TRBD1. Germline loops: CDR1 SEHNR, CDR2 FQNEAQ (reference sequence). V lost 5 bases to trimming and J lost 1 base; unmatched junction nucleotides: 2. The CDR3 is made up of 14 amino acids.

This clonotype was seen a handful of times. The chain recombines TRBV5-6 with TRBJ2-7; TRBD1 agrees at 7 bases. Germline CDR1 reads SGHDT; CDR2 reads YYEEEE. This CDR3 spans 14 amino acids. V trimming: 4 bases; J trimming: 3 bases; junction bases outside the gene matches: 7. In nucleotides, the CDR3 is TGTGCCAGCAGCACCCTGGGACAGCACTACGAGCAGTACTTC. Translation gives CASSTLGQHYEQYF.

This clonotype was seen only a few times. This chain joins TRBV6-6 and TRBJ2-7; 10 nucleotides agree with TRBD1. The CDR3 is made up of 16 amino acids. The V and J ends lost 5 bases and 1 base, in that order; junction bases with no gene match: 8. The germline gives CDR1 MNHNY, CDR2 SVGAGI (reference sequence). The CDR3 DNA follows: TGTGCCAGCAGTAAAACAAGGACAGGGGGTTCCTACGAGCAGTACTTC. Its translation is CASSKTRTGGSYEQYF.

The CDR3 DNA is TGTGCCAGCAAGCTGGCAGTTCTCTACGAGCAGTACTTC. This encodes CASKLAVLYEQYF. The chain has TRBV6-1 and TRBJ2-7; D is undetermined. Looked up from germline, CDR1 is MNHNS and CDR2 is SASEGT. The CDR3 runs to 13 residues. Trimming took 7 bases from V and 3 from J, leaving 13 bases between them.

This rearrangement joins TRBV4-1 to TRBJ1-5, with D unclear. This CDR3 has 16 residues. Germline-derived CDR1 and CDR2 are MGHRA and YSYEKL. V was cut by 3 bases and J by 7 bases, with 19 bases left in between. CDR3 nucleotide sequence: TGCGCCAGCAGCCACCTAGGTTGGGGTGGCGGCCAGCCCCAGCATTTT. This codes for CASSHLGWGGGQPQHF.

V usage is TRBV5-1 and J usage is TRBJ2-3; no reliable D call. Germline CDR1 reads SGHRS; CDR2 reads YFSETQ. V gave up 1 base and J gave up 6 bases, with 6 bases separating them. CDR3 size: 12 residues. The CDR3 loop is CASSLNGDTQYF. DNA for the CDR3: TGCGCCAGCAGCTTGAACGGGGATACGCAGTATTTT.

This chain connects TRBV12-3 or TRBV12-4 to TRBJ2-7; D gene uncertain. The J call may be wrong; the DNA end is better matched by TRBJ2-4. CDR3 length: 15 amino acids. CDR3 sequence (DNA): TGTGCCAGCAGTTTAATGGGGTTCCCCAAAAACATTCAGTACTTC. This sequence encodes CASSLMGFPKNIQYF.

V usage is TRBV29-1 and J usage is TRBJ2-2, with D possibly TRBD2 on 5 matching bases. CDR3 size: 14 residues. Germline loops: CDR1 SQVTM, CDR2 ANQGSEA. V was trimmed by 6 bases and J by 1 base, leaving 12 bases between them. CDR3 protein: CSVIGLLNTGELFF. In DNA, the CDR3 is TGCAGCGTGATAGGACTTCTGAACACCGGGGAGCTGTTTTTT.

Only a few counts were recorded for this clonotype. The chain links TRBV4-1 to TRBJ1-1; 12 bases match TRBD1. V lost 9 bases and J lost 1; bases outside the gene matches: 9. The CDR3 has 16 amino acids. Per germline, CDR1 MGHRA and CDR2 YSYEKL. CDR3 region: CASSAGTGGWNTEAFF. The DNA of the CDR3 is TGCGCCAGTTCAGCCGGGACAGGGGGCTGGAACACTGAAGCTTTCTTT.

On this clonotype itself: This could be a read error, since a much larger clone is one nucleotide away. The V call is TRBV29-1, the J call TRBJ2-3; tentatively, D is TRBD1 (6 bases). Looked up from germline, CDR1 is SQVTM and CDR2 is ANQGSEA. Trimming cost V 8 bases and J 2 bases, with 14 bases left between them. The length of the CDR3 is 13 residues. The CDR3 bases are TGCAGCATCAGGGGTCGAGTCACAGATACGCAGTATTTT. As protein: CSIRGRVTDTQYF.

Ten or more counts support this clonotype. V is TRBV10-3 and J is TRBJ1-5; no reliable D call. The CDR3 contains 15 residues. The V end was cut by 3 bases, the J end by 7 bases, with 16 bases between. The germline gives CDR1 ENHRY, CDR2 SYGVKD. The CDR3 protein is CAISDSTGLGQPQHF. CDR3 in DNA: TGTGCCATCAGTGACTCTACCGGTCTCGGGCAGCCCCAGCATTTT.

The chain has TRBV11-2 and TRBJ1-5, with D tentatively TRBD1 (5 bases). The CDR3 contains 15 residues. Trimming shortened V by 1 base and J by 0 bases, and 7 bases separated the two germline ends. CDR1 SGHAT and CDR2 FQNNGV come from the germline V gene. CDR3 amino acids: CASSLGDYSNQPQHF. The CDR3 nucleotides are TGTGCCAGCAGCTTAGGGGACTATAGCAATCAGCCCCAGCATTTT. The variable domain in full, completed from reference TRBV11-2 and TRBJ1-5, reads EAGVAQSPRYKIIEKRQSVAFWCNPISGHATLYWYQQILGQGPKLLIQFQNNGVVDDSQLPKDRFSAERLKGVDSTLKIQPAKLEDSAVYLCASSLGDYSNQPQHFGDGTRLSIL.

The chain uses TRBV29-1 and TRBJ2-5, with D perhaps matching TRBD1 or TRBD2 (5 bases each). Near its end, the DNA agrees better with TRBJ2-7, so the J call may be wrong. Germline assignment: CDR1 SQVTM and CDR2 ANQGSEA. The CDR3 is 15 amino acids. The CDR3 DNA reads as TGCAGCGTTGAAGGTCAGGGCGACCGAGGGTACGAGCAGTACTTC. Translated, it gives CSVEGQGDRGYEQYF.

This clonotype was observed a handful of times. This CDR3 reads CASSPLGLANYEQYF. The CDR3 bases are TGCGCCAGCAGCCCCCTGGGACTAGCAAACTACGAGCAGTACTTC. The gene calls are TRBV5-1 and TRBJ2-7, with 9 bases that match TRBD2. Looked up from germline, CDR1 is SGHRS and CDR2 is YFSETQ. The V gene end was trimmed by 4 bases and the J gene end by 3 bases; junction bases not matched to a gene: 8. This CDR3 region has 15 residues.

The V and J genes are TRBV6-2 or TRBV6-3 and TRBJ2-7; 8 bases map to TRBD2. Germline V lookup: CDR1 MNHEY, CDR2 SVGEGT. The CDR3 extends over 16 amino acids. V lost 0 bases and J lost 0; bases outside the gene matches: 4. The CDR3 loop is CASSYSASGRSYEQYF. The DNA of the CDR3 is TGTGCCAGCAGTTACTCAGCTAGCGGGCGCTCCTACGAGCAGTACTTC.